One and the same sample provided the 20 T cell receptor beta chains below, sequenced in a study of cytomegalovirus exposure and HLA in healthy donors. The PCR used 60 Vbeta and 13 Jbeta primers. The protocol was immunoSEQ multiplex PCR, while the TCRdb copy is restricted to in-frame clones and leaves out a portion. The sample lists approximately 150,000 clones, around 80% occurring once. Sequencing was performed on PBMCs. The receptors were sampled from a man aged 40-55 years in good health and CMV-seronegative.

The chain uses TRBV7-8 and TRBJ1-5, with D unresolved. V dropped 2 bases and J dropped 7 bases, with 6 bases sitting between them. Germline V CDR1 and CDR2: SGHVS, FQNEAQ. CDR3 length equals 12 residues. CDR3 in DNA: TGTGCCAGCAGCTTAAGTAGCCAGCCCCAGCATTTT. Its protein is CASSLSSQPQHF.

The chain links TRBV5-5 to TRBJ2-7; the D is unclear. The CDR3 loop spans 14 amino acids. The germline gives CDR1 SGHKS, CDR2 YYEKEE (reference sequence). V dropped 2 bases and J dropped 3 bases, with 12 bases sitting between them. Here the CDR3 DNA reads TGTGCCAGCAGCTTTTTATCCACCAGCTACGAGCAGTACTTC. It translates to CASSFLSTSYEQYF.

For the CDR3, the DNA is TGTGCCAGCACCTCAGGCCCTAGCACAGATACGCAGTATTTT. The encoded protein is CASTSGPSTDTQYF. This chain links TRBV7-2 with TRBJ2-3; no clear D. V lost 7 bases to trimming and J lost 0 bases, with 11 bases between them. Germline CDR1 reads SGHTA; CDR2 reads FQGNSA. The CDR3 loop spans 14 amino acids.

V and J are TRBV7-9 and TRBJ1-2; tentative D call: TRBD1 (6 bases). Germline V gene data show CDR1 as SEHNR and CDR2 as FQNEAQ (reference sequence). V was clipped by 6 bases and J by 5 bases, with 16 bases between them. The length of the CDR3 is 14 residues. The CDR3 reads CASSSPTGKYGYTF. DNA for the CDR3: TGTGCCAGCAGTTCCCCTACAGGGAAGTATGGCTACACCTTC.

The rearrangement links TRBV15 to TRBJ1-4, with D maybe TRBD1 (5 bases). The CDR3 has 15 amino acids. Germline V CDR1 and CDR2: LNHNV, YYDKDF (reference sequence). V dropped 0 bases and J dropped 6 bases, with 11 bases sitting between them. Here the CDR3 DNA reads TGTGCCACCAGCAGAGATCAAGACAGATATGAAAAACTGTTTTTT. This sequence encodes CATSRDQDRYEKLFF.

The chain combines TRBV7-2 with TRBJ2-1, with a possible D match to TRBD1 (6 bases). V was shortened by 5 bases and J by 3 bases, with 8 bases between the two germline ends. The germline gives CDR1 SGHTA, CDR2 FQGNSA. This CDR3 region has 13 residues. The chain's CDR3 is CASSGQSYNEQFF. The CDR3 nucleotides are TGTGCCAGCAGCGGACAGAGCTACAATGAGCAGTTCTTC.

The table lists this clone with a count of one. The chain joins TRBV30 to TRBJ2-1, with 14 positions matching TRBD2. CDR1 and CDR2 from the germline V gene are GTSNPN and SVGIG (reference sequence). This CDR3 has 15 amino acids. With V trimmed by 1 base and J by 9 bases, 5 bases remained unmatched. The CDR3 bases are TGTGCCTGGAGTGAGGGACTAGCGGGGGTGGGTGAGCAGTTCTTC. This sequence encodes CAWSEGLAGVGEQFF.

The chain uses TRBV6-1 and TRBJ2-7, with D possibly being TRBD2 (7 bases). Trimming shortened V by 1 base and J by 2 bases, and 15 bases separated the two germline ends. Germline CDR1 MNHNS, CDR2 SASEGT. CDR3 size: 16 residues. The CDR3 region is CASSEGGRGGTYEQYF. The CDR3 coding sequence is TGTGCCAGCAGTGAAGGGGGGCGGGGAGGGACCTACGAGCAGTACTTC.

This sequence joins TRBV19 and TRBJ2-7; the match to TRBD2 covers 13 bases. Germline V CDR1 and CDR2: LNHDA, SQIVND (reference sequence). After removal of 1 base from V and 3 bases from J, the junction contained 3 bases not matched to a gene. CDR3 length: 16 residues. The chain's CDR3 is CASSIGTSGGYYEQYF. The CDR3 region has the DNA TGTGCCAGTAGTATAGGGACTAGCGGGGGCTACTACGAGCAGTACTTC.

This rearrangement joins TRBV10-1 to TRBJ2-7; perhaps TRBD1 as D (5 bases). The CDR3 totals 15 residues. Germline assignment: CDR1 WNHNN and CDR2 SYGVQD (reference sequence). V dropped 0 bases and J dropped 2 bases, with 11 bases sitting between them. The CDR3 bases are TGCGCCAGCAGTGAGTCAGGACATTACCCCTACGAGCAGTACTTC. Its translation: CASSESGHYPYEQYF.

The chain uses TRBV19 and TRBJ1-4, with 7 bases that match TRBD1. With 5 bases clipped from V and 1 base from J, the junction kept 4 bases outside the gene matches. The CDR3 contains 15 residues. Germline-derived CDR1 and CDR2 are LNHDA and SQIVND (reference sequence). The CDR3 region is CASSVTGETNEKLFF. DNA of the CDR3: TGTGCCAGTAGTGTAACAGGGGAAACTAATGAAAAACTGTTTTTT. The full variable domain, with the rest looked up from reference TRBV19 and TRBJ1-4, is DGGITQSPKYLFRKEGQNVTLSCEQNLNHDAMYWYRQDPGQGLRLIYYSQIVNDFQKGDIAEGYSVSREKKESFPLTVTSAQKNPTAFYLCASSVTGETNEKLFFGSGTQLSVL.

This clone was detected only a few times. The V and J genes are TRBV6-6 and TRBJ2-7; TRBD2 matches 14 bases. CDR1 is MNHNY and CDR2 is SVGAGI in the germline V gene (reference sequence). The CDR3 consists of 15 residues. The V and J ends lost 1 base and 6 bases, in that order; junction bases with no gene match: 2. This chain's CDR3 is CASSYLGTSGGEQYF. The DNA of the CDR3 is TGTGCCAGCAGTTACTTGGGGACTAGCGGGGGCGAGCAGTACTTC.

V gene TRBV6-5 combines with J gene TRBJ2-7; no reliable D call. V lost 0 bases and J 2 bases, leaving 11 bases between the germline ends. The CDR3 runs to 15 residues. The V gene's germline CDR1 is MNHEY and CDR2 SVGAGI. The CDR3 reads CASSYSAAVTYEQYF. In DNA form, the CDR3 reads TGTGCCAGCAGTTACTCGGCGGCGGTGACCTACGAGCAGTACTTC.

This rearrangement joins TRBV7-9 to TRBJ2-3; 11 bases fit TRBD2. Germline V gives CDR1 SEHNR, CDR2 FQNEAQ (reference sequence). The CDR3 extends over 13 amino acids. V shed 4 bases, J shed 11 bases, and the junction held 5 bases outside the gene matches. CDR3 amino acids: CASSSVGTSGQYF. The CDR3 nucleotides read TGTGCCAGCAGCTCCGTCGGGACTAGCGGGCAGTATTTT.

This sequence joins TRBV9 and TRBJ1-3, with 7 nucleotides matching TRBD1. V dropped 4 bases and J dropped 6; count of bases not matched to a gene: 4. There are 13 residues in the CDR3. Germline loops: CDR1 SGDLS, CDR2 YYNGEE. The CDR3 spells CASSPQGSNTIYF. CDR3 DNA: TGTGCCAGCAGCCCACAGGGGTCAAACACCATATATTTT.

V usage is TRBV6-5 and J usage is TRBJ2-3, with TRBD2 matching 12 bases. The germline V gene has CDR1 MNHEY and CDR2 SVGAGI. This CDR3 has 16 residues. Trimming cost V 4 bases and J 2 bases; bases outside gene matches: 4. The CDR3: CASSLTSGGSTDTQYF. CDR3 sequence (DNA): TGTGCCAGCAGTTTAACTAGCGGGGGGTCCACAGATACGCAGTATTTT.

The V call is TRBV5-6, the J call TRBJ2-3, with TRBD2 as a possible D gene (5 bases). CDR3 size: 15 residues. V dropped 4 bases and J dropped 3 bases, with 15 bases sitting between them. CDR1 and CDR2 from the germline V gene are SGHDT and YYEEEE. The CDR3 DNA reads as TGTGCCAGCAGCCCCGACACGGCGGGTACAGATACGCAGTATTTT. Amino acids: CASSPDTAGTDTQYF.

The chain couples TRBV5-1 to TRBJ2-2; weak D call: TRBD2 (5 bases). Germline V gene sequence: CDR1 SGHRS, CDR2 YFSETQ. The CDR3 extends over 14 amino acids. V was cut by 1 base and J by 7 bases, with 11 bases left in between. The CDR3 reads CASSLSPGIGELFF. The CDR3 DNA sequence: TGCGCCAGCAGCTTGTCCCCGGGGATCGGGGAGCTGTTTTTT.

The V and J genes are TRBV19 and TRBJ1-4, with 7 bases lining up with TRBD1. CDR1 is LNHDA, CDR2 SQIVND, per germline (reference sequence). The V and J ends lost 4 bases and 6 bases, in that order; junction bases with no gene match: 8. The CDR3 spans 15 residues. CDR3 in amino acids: CASSSRTGGDEKLFF. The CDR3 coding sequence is TGTGCCAGTAGTAGCCGGACAGGAGGGGATGAAAAACTGTTTTTT.

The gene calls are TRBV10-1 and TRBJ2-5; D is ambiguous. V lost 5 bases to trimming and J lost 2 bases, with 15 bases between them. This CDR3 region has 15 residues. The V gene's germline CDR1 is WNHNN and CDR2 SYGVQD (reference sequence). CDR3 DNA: TGCGCCAGCAGTAGAGGAAGGCCAAGGCAAGAGACCCAGTACTTC. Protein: CASSRGRPRQETQYF.